This T cell receptor beta chain emerged from a study of T cell responses to AZD1222 COVID-19 vaccine. The germline CDR1 and CDR2 sequences are SGHVS and FNYEAQ. The ends were cut back, 5 bases at V and 9 bases at J, with 25 bases in the middle. CDR3 length: 16 amino acids. The method was immunoSEQ multiplex PCR; TCRdb's version includes in-frame clones alone and lacks a portion of them. The table shows 160,000 or so clones, with about 90% occurring only once. Specimen: peripheral blood, collected 28 days after the second AZD1222 dose. The sequence came from an adult who received the AZD1222 COVID-19 vaccine. This sequence joins TRBV7-6 and TRBJ1-1; possibly TRBD1 for D (5 bases). CDR3 nucleotides: TGTGCCAGCAGCCTCCGGACGGGACCGACCACCCTTAAAGCTTTCTTT. Its translation: CASSLRTGPTTLKAFF. Looking up the rest from reference TRBV7-6 and TRBJ1-1 gives the full variable domain: GAGVSQSPRYKVTKRGQDVALRCDPISGHVSLYWYRQALGQGPEFLTYFNYEAQQDKSGLPNDRFSAERPEGSISTLTIQRTEQRDSAMYRCASSLRTGPTTLKAFFGQGTRLTVV.